This T cell receptor beta chain was sequenced in a study of blood T cell repertoires in COVID-19. Study summary: Whether acute or convalescent, the COVID-19 samples came from the United States, Italy and Spain.

Germline V gene lookup returns CDR1 SGHTA and CDR2 FQGNSA. V shed 1 base and J 4 bases; nucleotides not matched to a gene: 10. The CDR3 is 18 residues long. Per the original data handling: Cell counts per sample came from amplifying reference gene primers. Sequenced by immunoSEQ multiplex PCR; TCRdb stores in-frame clones only, minus some. The D gene and trimming were derived from the DNA, and the V and J assignments and clone size from that table. Here the sample spans 200,000 to 250,000 clones, 70% to 90% being singletons. V is TRBV7-2 and J is TRBJ2-2, with TRBD1 matching 9 bases. This receptor was identified in a woman aged 18-29 years who had recovered from COVID-19. Sequencing was carried out using peripheral blood. The CDR3 DNA sequence: TGTGCCAGCAGCTTAGTTGGGACAGGGAGAGTGGTCACCGGGGAGCTGTTTTTT. Translation gives CASSLVGTGRVVTGELFF.